These T cell receptor beta chains were read from a single sample in a study of beta chain features in type 1 diabetes. The repertoire was sequenced with immunoSEQ multiplex PCR; TCRdb's copy has only in-frame clones and lacks some. The data contain 150,000 to 200,000 clones, around 8% of them singletons. The sample consisted of central memory CD4+ T cells from blood. These receptors were taken from a young woman with type 1 diabetes. Each CDR3 is given with its conserved first and last residue. Fields, in order: D gene, clone size, J gene, V gene, CDR3 DNA, CDR3 protein. The D gene is left open where the match is weak. Size is stated for part of the rows, as once, few or many counts, or as a class when the clone is expanded.

>NA|NA|TRBJ2-3|TRBV30
TGTGCCTGGAGTGTACTAAGTGGTGCAGATACGCAGTATTTT
CAWSVLSGADTQYF
>NA|NA|TRBJ2-7|TRBV18
TGTGCCAGCTCACTCTCCGGCGGGTTGAACTACGAGCAGTACTTC
CASSLSGGLNYEQYF
>TRBD1|NA|TRBJ2-7|TRBV4-3
TGCGCCAGCAGCCGGACCCACACCTCGGGGACAGGGGGCTACGAGCAGTACTTC
CASSRTHTSGTGGYEQYF
>TRBD1|few|TRBJ2-7|TRBV14
TGTGCCAGCAGCAGAACGGGGACAGGGTCCTACGAGCAGTACTTC
CASSRTGTGSYEQYF
>NA|once|TRBJ1-5|TRBV28
TGTGCCAGCAGTTTAGGGGGGGGGTATAGCAATCAGCCCCAGCATTTT
CASSLGGGYSNQPQHF
>TRBD2|NA|TRBJ2-1|TRBV30
TGTGCCTGGAGTGCGGGACTATCCTTGGGAGAGCAGTTCTTC
CAWSAGLSLGEQFF
>NA|few|TRBJ2-7|TRBV18
TGTGCCAGCTCACCACCTGTAGCTCTCTCCTACGAGCAGTACTTC
CASSPPVALSYEQYF
>TRBD1|NA|TRBJ1-2|TRBV7-2
TGTGCCAGCAGCCCCATGGGGACAGGGCAAGCCTATGGCTACACCTTC
CASSPMGTGQAYGYTF
>TRBD1|NA|TRBJ2-7|TRBV5-5
TGTGCCAGCAGCGCCACCCCGACAGGGTCCCACGAGCAGTACTTC
CASSATPTGSHEQYF
>TRBD1|few|TRBJ2-3|TRBV7-2
TGTGCCAGCAGCTCAGGGGGCACCCAGATATTCGATACGCAGTATTTT
CASSSGGTQIFDTQYF
>TRBD2|NA|TRBJ2-1|TRBV7-3
TGTGCCAGCCAGAGCGGGGCCTCAAGCAATGAGCAGTTCTTC
CASQSGASSNEQFF
>NA|few|TRBJ2-1|TRBV7-8
TGTGCCAGCAGCTTATGGAGGTACAATGAGCAGTTCTTC
CASSLWRYNEQFF
>NA|few|TRBJ1-5|TRBV10-3
TGTGCCAGCACAGAACAGGTGAATCAGCCCCAGCATTTT
CASTEQVNQPQHF
>NA|NA|TRBJ2-7|TRBV7-8
TGTGCCAGCAGCGTCCGGGACACCCCCTACGAGCAGTACTTC
CASSVRDTPYEQYF
>NA|NA|TRBJ2-4|TRBV7-2
TGTGCCAGCAGCCCCCAGGGGTTAGGAAACATTCAGTACTTC
CASSPQGLGNIQYF
>NA|NA|TRBJ2-3|TRBV19
TGTGCCAGTAGTCCACAGGGAACAGATACGCAGTATTTT
CASSPQGTDTQYF
>NA|few|TRBJ1-2|TRBV7-2
TGTGCCAGCAGCTCACCGGCGGTCTATGGCTACACCTTC
CASSSPAVYGYTF
>TRBD2|NA|TRBJ2-3|TRBV18
TGTGCCAGCTCCTTAGCGGGGGGGCCCGTGGAGGATACGCAGTATTTT
CASSLAGGPVEDTQYF
>TRBD2|NA|TRBJ2-7|TRBV23-1
TGCGCCAGCAGTCAATCGGGTCTAGCGGGAGGGAAGTGTGGGGCCTACGAGCAGTACTTC
CASSQSGLAGGKCGAYEQYF
>NA|NA|TRBJ2-7|TRBV6-6
TGTGCCAGCAGTGTCGAGCGGTCCTACGAGCAGTACTTC
CASSVERSYEQYF
>NA|many|TRBJ2-7|TRBV5-1
TGCGCCAGCAGTTCCGCGTACGAGCAGTACTTC
CASSSAYEQYF
>NA|NA|TRBJ2-7|TRBV5-1
TGCGCCAGCAGCTTTGACGGGGGGCCCTACGAGCAGTACTTC
CASSFDGGPYEQYF
>NA|NA|TRBJ2-7|TRBV7-2
TGTGCCAGCAGTTTTACGAGGGAGCAGTACTTC
CASSFTREQYF
>TRBD1|NA|TRBJ1-5|TRBV5-6
TGTGCCAGCAGCTTGACAAGACAGGGGAATCAGCCCCAGCATTTT
CASSLTRQGNQPQHF
>NA|few|TRBJ1-5|TRBV19
TGTGCCAGCGGGAGGGAGGGTCGGAATCAGCCCCAGCATTTT
CASGREGRNQPQHF
>TRBD2|NA|TRBJ2-1|TRBV6-5
TGTGCCGTTCAAGCGGGAGTGGTGAATGAGCAGTTCTTC
CAVQAGVVNEQFF